Listed below are T cell receptor beta chains from one sample, sequenced in a study of identical twins. TCRdb processed the 5' RACE reads anew with MiXCR; each CDR3 protein has one entry. This table has 200,000 to 250,000 distinct CDR3 sequences, roughly 7% appearing once. Another study also made use of these data, one on yellow fever vaccine responses in identical twins.

Sequencing was performed on memory (CD45RO+) T cells sorted from blood. These receptors were taken from a woman younger than 30 in good health. Both conserved end residues are trimmed from each CDR3. Size values are once, few and many counts, or a class for expanded clones, and some rows have none.

CDR3 length	V gene	J gene	clone size	CDR3 protein
13	TRBV5-5	TRBJ2-1	few	ASSFGQGEYNEQF
13	TRBV5-5	TRBJ1-5	NA	ASSSTGILNQPQH
14	TRBV20-1	TRBJ2-5	few	SARGNSDILQETQY
11	TRBV28	TRBJ2-7	NA	ASIEPNSYEQY
12	TRBV6-1	TRBJ2-5	few	ASSVRGTEETQY
12	TRBV7-9	TRBJ1-1	NA	ASSFSGPGTEAF
15	TRBV6-5	TRBJ2-3	NA	ASSYSRGRGSKDTQY
13	TRBV6-1	TRBJ2-2	NA	ASSPGTRDTGELF
12	TRBV10-3	TRBJ1-4	many	AISEGTGVEKLF
14	TRBV29-1	TRBJ2-7	many	SVETSTPSGSYEQY
13	TRBV11-2	TRBJ2-2	few	ASSLIRGNTGELF
18	TRBV11-1	TRBJ2-3	NA	ASSLAPVWVVESSTDTQY
13	TRBV6-1	TRBJ2-3	NA	ASSSTRGWKDTQY
11	TRBV6-1	TRBJ1-1	few	ASSRTPRTEAF
9	TRBV6-1	TRBJ2-3	NA	ASKMGGTQY
12	TRBV10-3	TRBJ1-2	many	AISEGIGNYGYT
12	TRBV7-2	TRBJ2-1	many	ASSLSWMRNEQF
12	TRBV20-1	TRBJ2-3	many	SAEPGTNTDTQY